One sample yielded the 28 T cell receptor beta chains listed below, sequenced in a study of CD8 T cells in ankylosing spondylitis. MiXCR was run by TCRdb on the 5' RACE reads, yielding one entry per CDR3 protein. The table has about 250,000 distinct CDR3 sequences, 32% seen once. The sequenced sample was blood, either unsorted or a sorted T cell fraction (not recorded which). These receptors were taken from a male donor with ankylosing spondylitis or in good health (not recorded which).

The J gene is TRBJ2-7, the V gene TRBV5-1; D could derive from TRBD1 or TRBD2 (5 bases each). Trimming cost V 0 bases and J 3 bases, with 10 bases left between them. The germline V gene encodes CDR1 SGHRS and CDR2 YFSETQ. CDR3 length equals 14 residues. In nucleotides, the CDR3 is TGCGCCAGCAGCTTGGCCGGGACCTACTACGAGCAGTACTTC. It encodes CASSLAGTYYEQYF.

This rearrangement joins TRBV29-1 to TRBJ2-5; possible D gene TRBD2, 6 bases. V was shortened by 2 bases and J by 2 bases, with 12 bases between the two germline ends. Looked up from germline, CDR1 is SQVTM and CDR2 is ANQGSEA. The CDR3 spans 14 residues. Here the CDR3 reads CSVEMEGRQETQYF. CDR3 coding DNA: TGCAGCGTTGAAATGGAGGGGCGACAAGAGACCCAGTACTTC.

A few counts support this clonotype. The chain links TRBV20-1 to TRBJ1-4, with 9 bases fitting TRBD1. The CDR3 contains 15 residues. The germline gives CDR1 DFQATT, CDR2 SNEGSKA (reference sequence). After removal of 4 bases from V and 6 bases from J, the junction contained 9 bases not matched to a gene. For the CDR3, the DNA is TGCAGTGCTACGGCCCTCGGGACAGGGCATGAAAAACTGTTTTTT. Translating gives CSATALGTGHEKLFF.

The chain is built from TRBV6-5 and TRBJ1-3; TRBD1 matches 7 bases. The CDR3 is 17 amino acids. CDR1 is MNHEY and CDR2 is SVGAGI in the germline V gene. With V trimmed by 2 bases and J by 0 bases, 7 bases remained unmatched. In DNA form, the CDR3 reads TGTGCCAGCAGTTACACCGGACAGGAAAGCTCTGGAAACACCATATATTTT. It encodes CASSYTGQESSGNTIYF.

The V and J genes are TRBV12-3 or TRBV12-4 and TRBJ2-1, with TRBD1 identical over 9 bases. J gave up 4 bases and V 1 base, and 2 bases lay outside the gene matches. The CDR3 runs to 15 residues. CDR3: CASSLGQGGYNEQFF. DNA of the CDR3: TGTGCCAGCAGTTTAGGACAGGGGGGGTACAATGAGCAGTTCTTC.

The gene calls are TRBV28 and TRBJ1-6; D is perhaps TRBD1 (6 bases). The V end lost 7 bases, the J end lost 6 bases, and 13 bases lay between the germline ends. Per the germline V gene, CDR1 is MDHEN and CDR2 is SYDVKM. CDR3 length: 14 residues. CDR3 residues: CASTYTGINSPLHF. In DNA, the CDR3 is TGTGCCAGCACTTATACAGGGATTAATTCACCCCTCCACTTT.

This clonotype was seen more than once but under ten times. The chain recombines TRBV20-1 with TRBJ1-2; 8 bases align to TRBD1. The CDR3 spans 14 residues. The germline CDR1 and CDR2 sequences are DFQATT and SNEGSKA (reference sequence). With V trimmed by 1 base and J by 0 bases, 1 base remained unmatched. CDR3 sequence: CSARGTGSNYGYTF. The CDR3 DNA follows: TGCAGTGCTAGAGGGACAGGGTCTAACTATGGCTACACCTTC.

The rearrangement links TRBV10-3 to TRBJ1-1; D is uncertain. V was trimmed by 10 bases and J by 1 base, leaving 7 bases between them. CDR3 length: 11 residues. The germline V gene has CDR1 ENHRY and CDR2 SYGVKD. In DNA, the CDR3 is TGTGCCACCTTACAGAACACTGAAGCTTTCTTT. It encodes CATLQNTEAFF.

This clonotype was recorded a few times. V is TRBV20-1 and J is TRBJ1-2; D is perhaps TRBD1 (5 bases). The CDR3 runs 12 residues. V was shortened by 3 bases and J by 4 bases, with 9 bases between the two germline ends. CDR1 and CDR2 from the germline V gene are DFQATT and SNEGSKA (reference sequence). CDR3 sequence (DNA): TGCAGTGCTAGCAGGGAGAGCTATGGCTACACCTTC. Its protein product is CSASRESYGYTF.

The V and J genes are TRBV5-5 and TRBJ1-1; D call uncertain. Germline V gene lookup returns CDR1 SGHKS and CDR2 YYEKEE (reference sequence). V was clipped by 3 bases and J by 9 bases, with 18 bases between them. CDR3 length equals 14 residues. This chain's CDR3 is CASSSATLEGKAFF. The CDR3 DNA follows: TGTGCCAGCAGCTCCGCAACTTTAGAGGGTAAAGCTTTCTTT.

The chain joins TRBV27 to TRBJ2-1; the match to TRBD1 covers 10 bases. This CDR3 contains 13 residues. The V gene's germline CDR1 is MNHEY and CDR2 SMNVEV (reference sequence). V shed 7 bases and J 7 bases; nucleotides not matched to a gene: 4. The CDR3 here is CASTGQGLNEQFF. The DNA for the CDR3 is TGTGCCAGCACGGGACAGGGGCTAAATGAGCAGTTCTTC.

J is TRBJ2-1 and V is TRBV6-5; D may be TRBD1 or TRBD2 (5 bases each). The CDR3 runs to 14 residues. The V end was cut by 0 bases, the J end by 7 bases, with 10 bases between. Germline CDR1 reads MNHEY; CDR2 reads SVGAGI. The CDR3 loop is CASSYSGATNEQFF. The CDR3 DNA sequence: TGTGCCAGCAGTTACTCCGGGGCTACAAATGAGCAGTTCTTC.

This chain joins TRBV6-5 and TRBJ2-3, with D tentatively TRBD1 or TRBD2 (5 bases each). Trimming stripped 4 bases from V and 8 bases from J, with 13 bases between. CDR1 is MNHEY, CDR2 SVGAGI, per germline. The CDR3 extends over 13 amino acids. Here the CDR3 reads CASSFLVRGTQYF. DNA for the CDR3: TGTGCCAGCAGTTTCCTCGTGAGGGGTACGCAGTATTTT.

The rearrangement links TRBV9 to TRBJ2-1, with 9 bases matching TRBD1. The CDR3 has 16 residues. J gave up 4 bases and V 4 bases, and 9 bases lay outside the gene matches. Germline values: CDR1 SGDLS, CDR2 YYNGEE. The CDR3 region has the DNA TGTGCCAGCAGCCTACAGTACAGGGGGCCTTACAATGAGCAGTTCTTC. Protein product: CASSLQYRGPYNEQFF.

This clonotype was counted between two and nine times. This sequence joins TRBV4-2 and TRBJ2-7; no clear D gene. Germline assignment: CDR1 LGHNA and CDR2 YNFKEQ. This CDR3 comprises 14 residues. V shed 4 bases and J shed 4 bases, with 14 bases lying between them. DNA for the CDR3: TGTGCCAGCAGCCGCGACCCTCTCACATACGAGCAGTACTTC. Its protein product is CASSRDPLTYEQYF.

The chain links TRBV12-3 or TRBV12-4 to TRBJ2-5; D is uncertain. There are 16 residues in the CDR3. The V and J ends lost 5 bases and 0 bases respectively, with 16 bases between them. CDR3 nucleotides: TGTGCCAGCAGTCCTGACGGCGTACCGAACCAAGAGACCCAGTACTTC. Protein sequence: CASSPDGVPNQETQYF.

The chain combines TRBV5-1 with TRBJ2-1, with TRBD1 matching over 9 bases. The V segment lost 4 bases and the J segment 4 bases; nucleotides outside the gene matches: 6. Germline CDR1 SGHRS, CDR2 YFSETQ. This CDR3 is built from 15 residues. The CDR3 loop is CASSPGTGTYNEQFF. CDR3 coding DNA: TGCGCCAGCAGCCCGGGGACAGGGACTTACAATGAGCAGTTCTTC.

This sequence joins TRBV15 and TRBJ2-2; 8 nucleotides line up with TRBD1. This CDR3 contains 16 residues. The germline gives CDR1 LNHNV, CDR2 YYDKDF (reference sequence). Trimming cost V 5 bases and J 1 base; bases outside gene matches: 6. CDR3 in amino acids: CATSGWDRKNTGELFF. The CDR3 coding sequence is TGTGCCACCAGCGGGTGGGACAGGAAGAACACCGGGGAGCTGTTTTTT.

The CDR3: CASSASAADTQYF. In DNA, the CDR3 is TGTGCCAGCAGTGCAAGCGCTGCAGATACGCAGTATTTT. V usage is TRBV6-1 and J usage is TRBJ2-3; the D is unclear. This CDR3 contains 13 residues. Germline V gives CDR1 MNHNS, CDR2 SASEGT. Trimming took off 4 bases at V and 4 bases at J, with 9 bases between the two ends.

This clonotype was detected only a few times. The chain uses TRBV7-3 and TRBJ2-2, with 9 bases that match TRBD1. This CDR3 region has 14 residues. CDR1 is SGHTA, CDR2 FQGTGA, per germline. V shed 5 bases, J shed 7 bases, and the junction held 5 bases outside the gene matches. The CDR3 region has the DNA TGTGCCAGCAGCAAGACAGGGGGAGGCGGGGAGCTGTTTTTT. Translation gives CASSKTGGGGELFF.

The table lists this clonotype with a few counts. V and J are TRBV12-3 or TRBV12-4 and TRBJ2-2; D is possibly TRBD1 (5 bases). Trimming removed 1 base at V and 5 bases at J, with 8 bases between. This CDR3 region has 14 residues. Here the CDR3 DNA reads TGTGCCAGCAGTTTAGGTCAGGGAACCGGGGAGCTGTTTTTT. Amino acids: CASSLGQGTGELFF.

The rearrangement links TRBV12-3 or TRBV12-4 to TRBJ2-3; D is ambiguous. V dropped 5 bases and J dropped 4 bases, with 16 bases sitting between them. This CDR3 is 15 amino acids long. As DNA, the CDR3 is TGTGCCAGCAGTGGATTGACCCGTCCCCCAGATACGCAGTATTTT. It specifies CASSGLTRPPDTQYF.

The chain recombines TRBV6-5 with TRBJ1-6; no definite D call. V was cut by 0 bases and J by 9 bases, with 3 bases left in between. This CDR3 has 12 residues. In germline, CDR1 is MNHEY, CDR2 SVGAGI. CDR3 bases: TGTGCCAGCAGTTACTCGAGTTCACCCCTCCACTTT. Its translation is CASSYSSSPLHF.

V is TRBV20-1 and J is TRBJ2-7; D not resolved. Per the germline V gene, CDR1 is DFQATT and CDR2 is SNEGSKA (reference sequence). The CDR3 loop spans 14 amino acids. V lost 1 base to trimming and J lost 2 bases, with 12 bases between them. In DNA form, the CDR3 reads TGCAGTGCTAGAGCCCGCACCACAGCCTACGAGCAGTACTTC. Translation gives CSARARTTAYEQYF.

CDR3 residues: CASSLTSGGRNEQFF. The DNA for the CDR3 is TGTGCCAGCAGTCTCACTAGCGGGGGGAGGAATGAGCAGTTCTTC. This sequence joins TRBV12-3 or TRBV12-4 and TRBJ2-1; TRBD2 agrees at 12 bases. The CDR3 is 15 residues long. Trimming cost V 5 bases and J 7 bases; bases outside gene matches: 6.

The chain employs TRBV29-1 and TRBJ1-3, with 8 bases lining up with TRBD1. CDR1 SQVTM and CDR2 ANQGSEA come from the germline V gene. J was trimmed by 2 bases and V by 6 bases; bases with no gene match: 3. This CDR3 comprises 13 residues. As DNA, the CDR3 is TGCAGCGTAGTACAGGGGGCTGGAAACACCATATATTTT. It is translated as CSVVQGAGNTIYF.

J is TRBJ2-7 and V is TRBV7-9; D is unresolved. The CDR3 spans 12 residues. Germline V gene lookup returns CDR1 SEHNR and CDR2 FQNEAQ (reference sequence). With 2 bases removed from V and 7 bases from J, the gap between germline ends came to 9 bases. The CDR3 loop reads CASSLQTSEQYF. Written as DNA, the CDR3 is TGTGCCAGCAGCTTACAGACATCGGAGCAGTACTTC. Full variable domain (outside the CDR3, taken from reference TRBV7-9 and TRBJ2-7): DTGVSQNPRHKITKRGQNVTFRCDPISEHNRLYWYRQTLGQGPEFLTYFQNEAQLEKSRLLSDRFSAERPKGSFSTLEIQRTEQGDSAMYLCASSLQTSEQYFGPGTRLTVT.

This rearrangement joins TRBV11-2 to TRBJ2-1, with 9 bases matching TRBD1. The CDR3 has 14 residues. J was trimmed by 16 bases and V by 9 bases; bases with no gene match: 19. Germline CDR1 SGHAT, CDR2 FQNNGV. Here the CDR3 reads CASSGRDRERKRFF. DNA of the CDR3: TGTGCCAGTTCTGGAAGGGACAGGGAAAGGAAGAGATTCTTC.